This T cell receptor beta chain is drawn from a study of blood T cell repertoires in COVID-19. Study context: The origin of the acute and convalescent COVID-19 samples was the United States, Italy and Spain.

This CDR3 has 16 amino acids. V gave up 0 bases and J gave up 0 bases, with 10 bases separating them. In germline, CDR1 is SGHNT, CDR2 YYREEE (reference sequence). In the authors' workflow: Scientists estimated how many nucleated cells there were by amplifying reference gene primers. Profiled with immunoSEQ multiplex PCR; TCRdb holds only in-frame clones, not every one. D and trimming were read from the DNA, whereas the V and J calls and clone size are those reported in that table. Of around 170,000 clones in the sample, under 80% were seen once. The chain combines TRBV5-4 with TRBJ1-3; TRBD1 might be the D (5 bases). Sequences were obtained from peripheral blood. This clonotype originated in a woman older than 75 with acute or convalescent COVID-19. The CDR3 DNA is TGTGCCAGCAGCTTGGTCGGGGGATACTCTGGAAACACCATATATTTT. Its translation is CASSLVGGYSGNTIYF.